In this sample, the clone carrying this T cell receptor beta chain turned up a few times. Its antigen is not identified. Per germline, CDR1 MDHEN and CDR2 SYDVKM. J was trimmed by 7 bases and V by 3 bases; bases with no gene match: 9. The CDR3 is 16 residues long. The data were taken from a study of identical twins. Study results and limitations: Sharing of beta out-of-frame sequences by twins showed a weaker excess. Twin sharing of out-of-frame TCR alpha was underestimated by models in monozygotic pairs. Part of the zero-insertion signal could reflect confounding by invariant MAIT and iNKT cells.

TCRdb reprocessed the 5' RACE reads via MiXCR and lists one record per CDR3 protein. The sample has about 500,000 distinct CDR3 sequences; 14% are singletons. These data are also associated with another study on yellow fever vaccine responses in identical twins. As reported in that work: Twins reportedly mounted vaccine T cell responses that seemed partly convergent, partly personalized.

This receptor was obtained from a woman younger than 35 in good health. The rearrangement joins TRBV28 to TRBJ1-4; TRBD1 agrees at 9 bases. The material sequenced was CD4+ T cells sorted from blood. The CDR3 protein is CASSLNTGGGGEKLFF. CDR3 nucleotides: TGTGCCAGCAGTTTGAATACAGGGGGCGGTGGTGAAAAACTGTTTTTT. Full variable domain (rest looked up from reference TRBV28 and TRBJ1-4): DVKVTQSSRYLVKRTGEKVFLECVQDMDHENMFWYRQDPGLGLRLIYFSYDVKMKEKGDIPEGYSVSREKKERFSLILESASTNQTSMYLCASSLNTGGGGEKLFFGSGTQLSVL.